The subject of this entry is one T cell receptor beta chain. Antigen: not known. A template switching step contributed a universal primer site, while unique molecular identifiers were present in the cDNA. TCRdb ran MiXCR on the 5' RACE reads and lists one entry per CDR3 protein. This sample has 1.5 million or so distinct CDR3 sequences; less than 35% occur once, and the top ten carry about 0.27%. This entry is derived from a study of identical twins. Study results and limitations: Abundant cord blood beta clonotypes carried fewer insertions; memory repertoires showed none.

CDR1 MDHEN and CDR2 SYDVKM come from the germline V gene. CDR3 size: 14 residues. Trimming removed 5 bases from V and 5 bases from J, with 15 bases in between. This receptor was identified in a newborn girl in good health. The rearrangement uses TRBV28 and TRBJ1-2, with a weak D call TRBD1 (5 bases). Sequencing used cord blood. CDR3 protein: CASSRPRGEYGYTF. The CDR3 DNA sequence: TGTGCCAGCAGTCGTCCGAGAGGGGAATATGGCTACACCTTC.